At least ten counts were recorded for the clone carrying this T cell receptor (beta chain). Noted time point: persistent/refractory GD, antithyroid drugs over 5 years with positive TRAb. The TCR library was prepared using RNA isolated from PBMCs. According to the study, TCR beta libraries were built with iRepertoire HTBI primers and CDR3-region Arm-PCR. From the multiplex PCR reads, TCRdb called clonotypes with MiXCR, one entry per CDR3 protein. The repertoire has fewer than 450,000 distinct CDR3 sequences, less than 25% of them found once; the top ten carry under 25%. This sample is drawn from a study of regulatory T cells in long-lasting Graves disease. The sample was peripheral blood mononuclear cells (PBMCs), taken when the disease was refractory, from a patient treated with antithyroid drugs. This TCR came from a female donor with Graves disease.

CDR3 in amino acids: CASSRPNEQYF. The CDR3 bases are TGTGCCAGCAGTCGCCCTAACGAGCAGTACTTC. The rearrangement links TRBV28 to TRBJ2-7; D not resolved. The CDR3 runs 11 residues. Germline V lookup: CDR1 MDHEN, CDR2 SYDVKM. Trimming removed 5 bases from V and 5 bases from J, with 7 bases in between. Full variable domain (rest looked up from reference TRBV28 and TRBJ2-7): DVKVTQSSRYLVKRTGEKVFLECVQDMDHENMFWYRQDPGLGLRLIYFSYDVKMKEKGDIPEGYSVSREKKERFSLILESASTNQTSMYLCASSRPNEQYFGPGTRLTVT.